The TCR beta chain under discussion was sequenced for a study of T cell responses to AZD1222 COVID-19 vaccine (dated by TCRdb to about 2021). For the study in its entirety: Because spike-specific TCR depth and breadth did not differ between the two schedules, AZD1222 recipients who got a second dose at roughly 4 weeks were pooled with those who got a second dose at roughly 12 weeks. TCR sequencing covered fewer than 250 trial participants: approximately 200 given two doses of AZD1222 and some 25 given two doses of MenACWY control vaccine. Trial participants were enrolled into age subgroups of 18-55, 56-69 and 70-plus years, which contained roughly 150, 30 and 60 TCR-sequenced participants, respectively. Summary of the overall study and its limitations: The whole spike protein was spanned by vaccine-associated CD4 TCRs, and dominant responses were seen in regions 160-218 and 743-854. Participants were mostly white British, with more females than males. The authors suggested clonal diversity may have been underestimated. Because no day 14 peak-response samples were available, the repertoires could be characterized only after the peak T cell response. The 56-69-year group was small, and its depth increase did not reach significance, likely because of low power. Conclusions about previously exposed vaccinees are limited because only five or six AZD1222 recipients were SARS-CoV-2 seropositive at baseline. Reportedly, almost half of the unique spike-specific TCRs recognized epitopes lying outside the regions that are mutated in the B.1.351 and B.1.1.7 variants. Spike-specific TCR breadth and depth rose significantly after two AZD1222 doses compared with day 0 and with MenACWY recipients.

The CDR3 regions of human TCRbeta chains were subjected to immunosequencing. Per the original workflow: Repertoire TCRs were checked for matches against a reference library of SARS-CoV-2-specific TCRs that had been generated using the MIRA antigen-specificity platform. Breadth was defined as the fraction of unique TCRs that were SARS-CoV-2-associated, and depth was defined as the fraction of total T cells that were SARS-CoV-2-associated. Each spike-specific TCR was assigned to its reactive spike region and to a CD4 or CD8 class using the MIRA data. Log10-transformed breadth and depth values were compared by one-way ANOVA with Sidak's multiple comparisons tests. TCRdb stores this immuneACCESS table with in-frame sequences only. Part of the clones is absent; in the studies checked, under half of the shortfall reflects unresolved V genes, and no reason is known for the rest. The D gene and trimming were derived from the DNA, and the V and J assignments and clone size from that table. This sample is represented by about 53,000 clones; approximately 88% of them were singletons. The ten most abundant clones make up over 25% of the sample.

The intended sense of this specimen's time point label: baseline before first vaccination. Vaccinee samples came from UK trials COV001 and COV002, including a single-blind randomized controlled phase 2/3 trial of AZD1222 (ChAdOx1 nCoV-19) in healthy adults. For TCRbeta chain sequencing, PBMC samples were collected from trial participants at day 0 and at day 28 after the second dose. As for this clone: Its antigen is currently not known. No qualities accompany the bases; no much larger clone lies one base away.

There are 18 amino acids in the CDR3, from cysteine to phenylalanine inclusive. Only the CDR3 region is kept as DNA, spanning 54 bases read in frame from base 1. This receptor was obtained from an adult in good health. The sequenced sample was peripheral blood, obtained on day 0 of AZD1222 vaccination. The chain couples TRBV21-1 to TRBJ2-7; the listed D gene, TRBD2, was not tested against the DNA. TRBV21-1 is deemed a pseudogene. The DNA sequence is given as TGTGCCAGCAGCAATAAAACGCGACTTGGATGGGAGGGTTTGGAGCAGTACTTC. Its protein is CASSNKTRLGWEGLEQYF.